One sample yielded the 23 T cell receptor beta chains listed below, sequenced in a study of T cells in Graves' hyperthyroidism and ophthalmopathy. RNA transcripts provided the source from which TCR beta CDR3 regions were amplified. The primer set for the first-round RT-PCR of the TCR CDR3 was HTBI. TCRdb re-analysed the multiplex PCR reads in MiXCR, keeping a single row per CDR3 protein. The sample records 700,000 or so distinct CDR3 sequences, roughly 15% being singletons. The sample consisted of blood. The source of these receptors is a man between 18 and 29 years old with Graves' hyperthyroidism.

This chain uses TRBV5-4 with TRBJ1-1; maybe TRBD1 (6 bases). Trimming shortened V by 4 bases and J by 0 bases, and 13 bases separated the two germline ends. This CDR3 is built from 15 residues. CDR1 and CDR2 from the germline V gene are SGHNT and YYREEE (reference sequence). Here the CDR3 DNA reads TGTGCCAGCAGCGGGGGGGGGCTGATGAACACTGAAGCTTTCTTT. Its translation: CASSGGGLMNTEAFF.

The rearrangement joins TRBV28 to TRBJ2-2; either TRBD1 or TRBD2 may supply D (5 bases each). V was clipped by 2 bases and J by 5 bases, with 12 bases between them. The CDR3 has 15 residues. Germline CDR1 and CDR2: MDHEN and SYDVKM. The chain's CDR3 is CASSLEGRVTGELFF. The DNA for the CDR3 is TGTGCCAGCAGTTTAGAGGGCAGGGTAACCGGGGAGCTGTTTTTT. Full variable domain (missing parts from reference TRBV28 and TRBJ2-2): DVKVTQSSRYLVKRTGEKVFLECVQDMDHENMFWYRQDPGLGLRLIYFSYDVKMKEKGDIPEGYSVSREKKERFSLILESASTNQTSMYLCASSLEGRVTGELFFGEGSRLTVL.

J is TRBJ1-6 and V is TRBV27; unclear D gene. CDR1 and CDR2 (germline): MNHEY, SMNVEV (reference sequence). Trimming cost V 8 bases and J 7 bases, with 15 bases left between them. The CDR3 length is 14 residues. The CDR3 spells CASGGFTLNSPLHF. DNA of the CDR3: TGTGCCAGCGGAGGCTTTACCCTAAATTCACCCCTCCACTTT.

The chain has TRBV6-6 and TRBJ2-1, with TRBD2 matching 12 bases. V trimming: 0 bases; J trimming: 4 bases; junction bases outside the gene matches: 10. The CDR3 is 19 amino acids. Germline CDR1 and CDR2: MNHNY and SVGAGI (reference sequence). The CDR3 nucleotides read TGTGCCAGCAGTTACTCGGCTCTAGCGGGAGGGTTGGGTTACAATGAGCAGTTCTTC. Amino acid sequence: CASSYSALAGGLGYNEQFF.

Ten or more counts support this clonotype. The genes are TRBV2 and TRBJ2-5; tentatively, D is TRBD2 (5 bases). This CDR3 is built from 15 residues. V gave up 4 bases and J gave up 2 bases, with 14 bases separating them. Germline lookup yields CDR1 SNHLY and CDR2 FYNNEI. The CDR3 sequence is CASSGTALEQETQYF. DNA for the CDR3: TGTGCCAGCAGTGGGACTGCGCTAGAACAAGAGACCCAGTACTTC.

The chain recombines TRBV20-1 with TRBJ2-7; TRBD1 matches at 8 bases. Germline V lookup: CDR1 DFQATT, CDR2 SNEGSKA (reference sequence). The trim removed 7 bases at V and 1 base at J, leaving 0 bases unmatched. This CDR3 is 11 amino acids long. The CDR3 sequence is CSGQGSYEQYF. The CDR3 nucleotides read TGCAGTGGACAGGGGTCCTACGAGCAGTACTTC.

This clonotype was detected a few times. The chain recombines TRBV20-1 with TRBJ2-1; D not certain. In germline, CDR1 is DFQATT, CDR2 SNEGSKA (reference sequence). V lost 0 bases, J lost 0 bases, and 6 bases lay in between. The CDR3 is made up of 14 amino acids. The CDR3 reads CSARDLDSYNEQFF. CDR3 sequence (DNA): TGCAGTGCTAGAGATCTAGACTCCTACAATGAGCAGTTCTTC.

The chain couples TRBV5-4 to TRBJ2-2, with D perhaps matching TRBD2 (7 bases). Germline-derived CDR1 and CDR2 are SGHNT and YYREEE (reference sequence). Trimming pared 4 bases from V and 7 bases from J, leaving 23 bases between. The CDR3 is made up of 17 amino acids. The DNA of the CDR3 is TGTGCCAGCAGCGGCGTAGCCGGAGGGGGGGCCCGCGGGGAGCTGTTTTTT. It encodes CASSGVAGGGARGELFF.

The table lists this clonotype with many counts. This chain joins TRBV9 and TRBJ1-1; D ambiguous. With 0 bases removed from V and 1 base from J, the gap between germline ends came to 7 bases. Germline V gene lookup returns CDR1 SGDLS and CDR2 YYNGEE. The CDR3 covers 14 residues. The CDR3 loop is CASSVEYSNTEAFF. The CDR3 DNA follows: TGTGCCAGCAGCGTAGAATACTCGAACACTGAAGCTTTCTTT. The complete variable domain, with remaining parts taken from reference TRBV9 and TRBJ1-1, reads DSGVTQTPKHLITATGQRVTLRCSPRSGDLSVYWYQQSLDQGLQFLIQYYNGEERAKGNILERFSAQQFPDLHSELNLSSLELGDSALYFCASSVEYSNTEAFFGQGTRLTVV.

The sample holds a few counts of this clonotype. The chain has TRBV6-1 and TRBJ2-4; 9 bases line up with TRBD1. V trimming: 6 bases; J trimming: 3 bases; junction bases outside the gene matches: 6. There are 15 residues in the CDR3. The germline CDR1 and CDR2 sequences are MNHNS and SASEGT. In nucleotides, the CDR3 is TGTGCCAGCAGCAGGGACAGGGATGTCAAAAACATTCAGTACTTC. Translation: CASSRDRDVKNIQYF.

The chain carries TRBV2 and TRBJ1-5, with D perhaps TRBD1 (6 bases). Trimming removed 4 bases at V and 1 base at J, with 11 bases between. The CDR3 extends over 15 amino acids. In germline, CDR1 is SNHLY, CDR2 FYNNEI. CDR3 DNA sequence: TGTGCCAGCAGTGTGGGGGCGGCAAGCAATCAGCCCCAGCATTTT. Amino acids: CASSVGAASNQPQHF.

This clonotype was detected only once. This chain links TRBV6-1 with TRBJ2-7, with 11 bases identical to TRBD2. Per germline, CDR1 MNHNS and CDR2 SASEGT. The CDR3 is made up of 14 amino acids. V gave up 5 bases and J gave up 3 bases; unmatched junction bases: 3. The chain's CDR3 is CASSKTSGDYEQYF. Written as DNA, the CDR3 is TGTGCCAGCAGTAAGACTAGCGGGGACTACGAGCAGTACTTC.

The chain has TRBV7-8 and TRBJ2-1, with 9 bases fitting TRBD2. The ends lost 5 bases at V and 6 bases at J; junction bases unmatched: 14. CDR3 size: 17 residues. Germline V CDR1 and CDR2: SGHVS, FQNEAQ. CDR3 loop: CASSAGPGGRATNEQFF. Written as DNA, the CDR3 is TGTGCCAGCAGCGCCGGCCCAGGCGGGAGGGCTACCAATGAGCAGTTCTTC.

The table lists this clonotype with many counts. The V call is TRBV20-1, the J call TRBJ2-7; 7 bases line up with TRBD1. The V segment lost 3 bases and the J segment 3 bases; nucleotides outside the gene matches: 2. The CDR3 spans 12 residues. Germline V CDR1 and CDR2: DFQATT, SNEGSKA (reference sequence). DNA for the CDR3: TGCAGTGCTAGGGGACAGTTCTACGAGCAGTACTTC. Translated: CSARGQFYEQYF.

This clonotype was counted at least ten times. The rearrangement joins TRBV12-3 or TRBV12-4 to TRBJ1-1; D remains unclear. The CDR3 loop spans 13 amino acids. V lost 7 bases and J 10 bases, leaving 19 bases between the germline ends. Written as DNA, the CDR3 is TGTGCCAGCAAGCTCGCCGTCCGTGGGGTAGCTTTCTTT. Amino acid sequence: CASKLAVRGVAFF.

This chain connects TRBV12-3 or TRBV12-4 to TRBJ2-7, with D perhaps TRBD1 or TRBD2 (5 bases each). The V gene lost 6 bases and the J gene lost 3 bases, with 9 bases spanning the gap. The CDR3 runs 12 residues. CDR3 sequence: CASRSGRYEQYF. The CDR3, as DNA: TGTGCCAGCAGATCGGGGCGCTACGAGCAGTACTTC.

On this clonotype: A clone one base away is much larger, so this may be a read error. The chain carries TRBV20-1 and TRBJ2-7; D unresolved. Trimming took off 0 bases at V and 3 bases at J, with 15 bases between the two ends. The CDR3 sequence is 15 residues long. CDR1 and CDR2 from the germline V gene are DFQATT and SNEGSKA (reference sequence). This CDR3 reads CSARENSLDGYEQYF. CDR3 in DNA: TGCAGTGCTAGAGAAAACAGCCTCGACGGCTACGAGCAGTACTTC.

This chain links TRBV20-1 with TRBJ2-3; perhaps TRBD2 as D (5 bases). This CDR3 spans 16 amino acids. Trimming left V 5 bases short and J 4 bases short, with 22 bases between. Germline CDR1 is DFQATT and CDR2 is SNEGSKA (reference sequence). CDR3 bases: TGCAGTGCTGGAGCCGGCCGCGGTTGGCGGGCAGATACGCAGTATTTT. Translation: CSAGAGRGWRADTQYF.

This clonotype appeared a few times. V and J are TRBV5-1 and TRBJ2-3, with D possibly TRBD1 on 5 matching bases. The germline V gene encodes CDR1 SGHRS and CDR2 YFSETQ. V shed 2 bases and J shed 0 bases, with 13 bases lying between them. CDR3 length equals 16 residues. CDR3: CASSLNTGASTDTQYF. CDR3 DNA sequence: TGCGCCAGCAGCTTAAATACTGGGGCTAGCACAGATACGCAGTATTTT. Using reference TRBV5-1 and TRBJ2-3 for the parts outside the CDR3, the full variable domain is KAGVTQTPRYLIKTRGQQVTLSCSPISGHRSVSWYQQTPGQGLQFLFEYFSETQRNKGNFPGRFSGRQFSNSRSEMNVSTLELGDSALYLCASSLNTGASTDTQYFGPGTRLTVL.

V usage is TRBV4-3 and J usage is TRBJ2-1, with 14 positions matching TRBD2. J lost 6 bases, V lost 1 base, and 8 bases had no gene match. This CDR3 region has 18 residues. Germline loops: CDR1 LGHNA, CDR2 YSLEER. CDR3 loop: CASSQGTLGLAGGNEQFF. As DNA, the CDR3 is TGCGCCAGCAGCCAAGGTACCCTCGGACTAGCGGGGGGCAATGAGCAGTTCTTC.

This chain links TRBV11-2 with TRBJ1-4; perhaps TRBD1 as D (5 bases). The CDR3 has 14 residues. V lost 5 bases to trimming and J lost 3 bases, with 10 bases between them. The germline CDR1 and CDR2 sequences are SGHAT and FQNNGV. CDR3 region: CASSLQVANEKLFF. The CDR3 region has the DNA TGTGCCAGCAGCCTACAGGTGGCTAATGAAAAACTGTTTTTT.

This CDR3 reads CSASRDWAYEQYF. CDR3 in DNA: TGCAGTGCTTCCCGGGACTGGGCCTACGAGCAGTACTTC. The V gene is TRBV20-1, the J gene TRBJ2-7, with D perhaps matching TRBD2 (6 bases). The CDR3 extends over 13 amino acids. CDR1 is DFQATT, CDR2 SNEGSKA, per germline (reference sequence). V lost 5 bases and J 2 bases, leaving 13 bases between the germline ends.

This clonotype was observed a handful of times. The chain uses TRBV28 and TRBJ2-7; 7 nucleotides line up with TRBD1. The J segment lost 4 bases and the V segment lost 6 bases, leaving 12 bases of the junction unmatched. This CDR3 region has 15 residues. Germline V gives CDR1 MDHEN, CDR2 SYDVKM. The CDR3 nucleotides read TGTGCCAGCAGAGCCACAGGGGTCCAGGATTACGAGCAGTACTTC. Encoded protein: CASRATGVQDYEQYF.